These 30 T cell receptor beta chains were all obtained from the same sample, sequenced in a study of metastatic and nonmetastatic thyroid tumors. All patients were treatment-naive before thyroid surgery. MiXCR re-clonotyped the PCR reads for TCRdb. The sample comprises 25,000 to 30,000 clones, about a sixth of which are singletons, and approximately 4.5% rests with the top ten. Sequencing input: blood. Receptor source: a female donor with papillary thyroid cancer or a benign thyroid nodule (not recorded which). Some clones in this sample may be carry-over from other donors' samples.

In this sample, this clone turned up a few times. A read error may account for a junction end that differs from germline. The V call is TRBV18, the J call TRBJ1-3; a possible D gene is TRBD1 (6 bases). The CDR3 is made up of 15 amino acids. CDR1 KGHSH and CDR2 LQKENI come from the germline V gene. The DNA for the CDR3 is TGTGCCAGCTCATCCCCAGGGGTCTCTGGAAACGCCATATATTTT. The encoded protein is CASSSPGVSGNAIYF.

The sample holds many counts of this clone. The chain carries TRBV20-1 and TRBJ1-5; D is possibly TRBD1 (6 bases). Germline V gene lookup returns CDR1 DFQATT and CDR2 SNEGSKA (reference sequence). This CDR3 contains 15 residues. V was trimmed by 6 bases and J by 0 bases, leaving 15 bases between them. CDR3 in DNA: TGCAGTGCCAATGGACAGATGTATAGCAATCAGCCCCAGCATTTT. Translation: CSANGQMYSNQPQHF.

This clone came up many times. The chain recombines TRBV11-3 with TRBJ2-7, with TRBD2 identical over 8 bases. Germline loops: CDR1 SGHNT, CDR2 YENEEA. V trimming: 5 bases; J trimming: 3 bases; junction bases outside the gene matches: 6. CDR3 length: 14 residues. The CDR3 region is CASSPGGTNYEQYF. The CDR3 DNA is TGTGCCAGCAGCCCGGGGGGGACTAACTACGAGCAGTACTTC.

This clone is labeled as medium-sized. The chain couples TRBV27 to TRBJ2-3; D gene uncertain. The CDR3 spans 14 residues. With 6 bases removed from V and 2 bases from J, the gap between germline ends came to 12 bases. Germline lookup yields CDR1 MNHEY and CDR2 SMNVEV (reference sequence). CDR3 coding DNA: TGTGCCAGCAGAGCGACCCAAAACACAGATACGCAGTATTTT. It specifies CASRATQNTDTQYF.

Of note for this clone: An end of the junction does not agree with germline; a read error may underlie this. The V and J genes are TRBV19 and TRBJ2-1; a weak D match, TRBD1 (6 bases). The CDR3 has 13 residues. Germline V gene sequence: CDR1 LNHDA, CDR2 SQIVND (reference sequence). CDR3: CASMGAVYNVQFF. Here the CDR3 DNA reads TGTGCCAGTATGGGGGCAGTCTACAATGTGCAGTTCTTC.

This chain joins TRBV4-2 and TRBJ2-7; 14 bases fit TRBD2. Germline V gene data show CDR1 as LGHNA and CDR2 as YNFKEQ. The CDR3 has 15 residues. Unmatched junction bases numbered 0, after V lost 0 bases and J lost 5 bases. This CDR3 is CASSQETSGRDEQYF. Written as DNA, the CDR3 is TGTGCCAGCAGCCAAGAGACTAGCGGGAGGGACGAGCAGTACTTC.

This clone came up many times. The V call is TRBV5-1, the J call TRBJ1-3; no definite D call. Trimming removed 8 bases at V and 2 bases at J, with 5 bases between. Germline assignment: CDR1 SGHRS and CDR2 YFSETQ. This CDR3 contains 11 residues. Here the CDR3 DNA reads TGCGCCAGTTCGCCTGGAAACACCATATATTTT. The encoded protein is CASSPGNTIYF.

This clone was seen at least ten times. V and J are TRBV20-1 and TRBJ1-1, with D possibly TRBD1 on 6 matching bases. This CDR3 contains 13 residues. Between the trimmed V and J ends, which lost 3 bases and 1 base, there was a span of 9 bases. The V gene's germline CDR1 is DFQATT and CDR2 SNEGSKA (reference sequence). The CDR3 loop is CSASRGRNTEAFF. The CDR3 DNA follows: TGCAGTGCTAGTAGGGGGAGGAACACTGAAGCTTTCTTT.

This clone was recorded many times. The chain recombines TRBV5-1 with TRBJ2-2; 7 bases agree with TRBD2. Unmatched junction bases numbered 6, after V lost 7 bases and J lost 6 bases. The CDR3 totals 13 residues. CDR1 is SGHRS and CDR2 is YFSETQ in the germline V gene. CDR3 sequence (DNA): TGCGCCAGCCACCGGGGGGAATCCGGGGAGCTGTTTTTT. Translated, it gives CASHRGESGELFF.

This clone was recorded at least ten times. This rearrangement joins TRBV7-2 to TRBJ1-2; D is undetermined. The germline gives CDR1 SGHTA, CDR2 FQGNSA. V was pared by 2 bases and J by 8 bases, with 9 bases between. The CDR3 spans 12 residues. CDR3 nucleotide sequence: TGTGCCAGCAGCTTAATCTCTATCGGCTACACCTTC. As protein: CASSLISIGYTF.

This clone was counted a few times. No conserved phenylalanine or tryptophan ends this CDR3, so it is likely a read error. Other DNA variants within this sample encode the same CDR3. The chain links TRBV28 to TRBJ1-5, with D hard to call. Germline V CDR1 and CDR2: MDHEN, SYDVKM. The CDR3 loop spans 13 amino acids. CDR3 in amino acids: CASSLSGDQPQHL. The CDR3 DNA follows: TGTGCCAGCAGTTTGAGTGGCGATCAGCCACAGCATCTT.

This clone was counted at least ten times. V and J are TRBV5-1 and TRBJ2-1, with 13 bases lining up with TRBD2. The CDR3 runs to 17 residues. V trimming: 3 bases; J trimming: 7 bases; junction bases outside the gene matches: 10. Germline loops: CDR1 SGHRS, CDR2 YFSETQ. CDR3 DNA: TGCGCCAGCAGCTACTCCTGGACTAGCGGGGGAAGGAATGAGCAGTTCTTC. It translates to CASSYSWTSGGRNEQFF.

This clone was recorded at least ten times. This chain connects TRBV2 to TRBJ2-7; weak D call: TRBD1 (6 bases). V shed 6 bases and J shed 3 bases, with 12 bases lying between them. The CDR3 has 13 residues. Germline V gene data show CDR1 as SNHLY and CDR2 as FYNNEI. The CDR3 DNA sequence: TGTGCCAGCAGCGAACAGGGATACTACGAGCAGTACTTC. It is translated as CASSEQGYYEQYF. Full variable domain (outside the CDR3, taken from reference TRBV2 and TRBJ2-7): EPEVTQTPSHQVTQMGQEVILRCVPISNHLYFYWYRQILGQKVEFLVSFYNNEISEKSEIFDDQFSVERPDGSNFTLKIRSTKLEDSAMYFCASSEQGYYEQYFGPGTRLTVT.

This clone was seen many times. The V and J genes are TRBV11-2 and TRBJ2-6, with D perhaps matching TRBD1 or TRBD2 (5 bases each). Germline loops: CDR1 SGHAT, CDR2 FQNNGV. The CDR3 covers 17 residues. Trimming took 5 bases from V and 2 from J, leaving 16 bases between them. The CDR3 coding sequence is TGTGCCAGCAGCCAGGGTCCCCCGGGGACTGGGGCCAACGTCCTGACTTTC. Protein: CASSQGPPGTGANVLTF.

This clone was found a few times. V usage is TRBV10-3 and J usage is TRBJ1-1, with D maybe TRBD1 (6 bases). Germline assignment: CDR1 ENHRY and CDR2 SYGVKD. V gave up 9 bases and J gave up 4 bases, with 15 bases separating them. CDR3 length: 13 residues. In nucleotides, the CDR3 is TGTGCCATTAAATCAGGGGAAAGCACTGAAGCTTTCTTT. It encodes CAIKSGESTEAFF.

The CDR3 nucleotides are TGCGCCAGCAGCATAAGAAGGGGTTCACCCCTCCACTTT. Encoded protein: CASSIRRGSPLHF. The rearrangement links TRBV5-1 to TRBJ1-6; D might be TRBD1 (5 bases). Germline assignment: CDR1 SGHRS and CDR2 YFSETQ. V lost 4 bases, J lost 9 bases, and 11 bases lay in between. CDR3 length equals 13 residues.

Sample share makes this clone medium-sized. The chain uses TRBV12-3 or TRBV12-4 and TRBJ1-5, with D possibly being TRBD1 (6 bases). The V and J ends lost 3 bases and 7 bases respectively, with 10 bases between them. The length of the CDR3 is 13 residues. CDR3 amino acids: CASSFAGEQPQHF. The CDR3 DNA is TGTGCCAGCAGTTTCGCAGGGGAACAGCCCCAGCATTTT.

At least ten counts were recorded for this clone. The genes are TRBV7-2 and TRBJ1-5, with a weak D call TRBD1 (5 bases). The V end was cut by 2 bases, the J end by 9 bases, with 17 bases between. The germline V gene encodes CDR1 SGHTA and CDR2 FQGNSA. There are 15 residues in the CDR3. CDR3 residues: CASSLRGRPSWPQHF. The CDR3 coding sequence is TGTGCCAGCAGCTTACGGGGCAGGCCCAGTTGGCCCCAGCATTTT.

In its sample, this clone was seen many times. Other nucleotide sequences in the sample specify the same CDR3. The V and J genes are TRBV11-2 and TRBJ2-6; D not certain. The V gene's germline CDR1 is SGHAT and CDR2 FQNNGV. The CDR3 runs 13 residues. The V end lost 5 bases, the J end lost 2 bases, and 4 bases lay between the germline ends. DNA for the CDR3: TGTGCCAGCAGCCCCCCTGGGGCCAACGTCCTGACTTTC. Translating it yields CASSPPGANVLTF.

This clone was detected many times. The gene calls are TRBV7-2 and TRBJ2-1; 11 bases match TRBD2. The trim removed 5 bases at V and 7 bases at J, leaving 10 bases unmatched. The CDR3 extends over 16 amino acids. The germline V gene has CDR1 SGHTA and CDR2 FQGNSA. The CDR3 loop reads CASSPGTSGFSNEQFF. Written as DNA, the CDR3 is TGTGCCAGCAGCCCCGGGACTAGCGGTTTCTCGAATGAGCAGTTCTTC.

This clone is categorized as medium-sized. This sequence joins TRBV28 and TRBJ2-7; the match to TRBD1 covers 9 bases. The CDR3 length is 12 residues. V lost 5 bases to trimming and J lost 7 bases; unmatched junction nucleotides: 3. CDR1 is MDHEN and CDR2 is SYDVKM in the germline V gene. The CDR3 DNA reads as TGTGCCAGCAGTCCTGGGACAGGGGAGCAGTACTTC. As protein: CASSPGTGEQYF.

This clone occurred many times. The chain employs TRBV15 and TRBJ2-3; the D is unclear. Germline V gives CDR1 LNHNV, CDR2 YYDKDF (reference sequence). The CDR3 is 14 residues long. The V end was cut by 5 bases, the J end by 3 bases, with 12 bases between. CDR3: CATSWGFGTDTQYF. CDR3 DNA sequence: TGTGCCACCAGCTGGGGTTTTGGGACAGATACGCAGTATTTT.

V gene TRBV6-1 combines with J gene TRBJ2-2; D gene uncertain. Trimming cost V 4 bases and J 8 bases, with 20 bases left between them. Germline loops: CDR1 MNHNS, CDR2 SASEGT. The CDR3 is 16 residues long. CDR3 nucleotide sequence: TGTGCCAGCAGTGGGACGACATATCTCGGCATTGGGGAGCTGTTTTTT. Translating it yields CASSGTTYLGIGELFF.

The CDR3 loop reads CASSFTDRVGYEQYF. CDR3 bases: TGTGCCAGCAGTTTTACGGACAGGGTCGGCTACGAGCAGTACTTC. The rearrangement uses TRBV12-3 or TRBV12-4 and TRBJ2-7; 8 bases align to TRBD1. The CDR3 consists of 15 residues. V lost 3 bases, J lost 3 bases, and 7 bases stayed unmatched.

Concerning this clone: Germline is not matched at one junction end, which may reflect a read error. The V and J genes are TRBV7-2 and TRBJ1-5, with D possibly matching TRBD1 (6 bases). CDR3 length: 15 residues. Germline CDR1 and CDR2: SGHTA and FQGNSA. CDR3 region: CASSLARTDNRPQHF. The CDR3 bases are TGTGCCAGCAGCTTAGCTAGGACAGACAATCGGCCCCAGCATTTT. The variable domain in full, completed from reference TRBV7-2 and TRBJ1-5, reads GAGVSQSPSNKVTEKGKDVELRCDPISGHTALYWYRQSLGQGLEFLIYFQGNSAPDKSGLPSDRFSAERTGGSVSTLTIQRTQQEDSAVYLCASSLARTDNRPQHFGDGTRLSIL.

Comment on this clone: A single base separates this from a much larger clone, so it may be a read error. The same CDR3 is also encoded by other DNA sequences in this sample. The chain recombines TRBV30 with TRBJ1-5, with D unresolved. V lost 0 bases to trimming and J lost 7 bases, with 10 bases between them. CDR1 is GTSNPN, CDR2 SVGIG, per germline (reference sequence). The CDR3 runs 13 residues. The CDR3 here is CAWSVGTDQPQHF. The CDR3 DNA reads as TGTGCCTGGAGTGTAGGAACAGACCAGCCCCAGCATTTT. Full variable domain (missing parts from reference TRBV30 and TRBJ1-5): SQTIHQWPATLVQPVGSPLSLECTVEGTSNPNLYWYRQAAGRGLQLLFYSVGIGQISSEVPQNLSASRPQDRQFILSSKKLLLSDSGFYLCAWSVGTDQPQHFGDGTRLSIL.

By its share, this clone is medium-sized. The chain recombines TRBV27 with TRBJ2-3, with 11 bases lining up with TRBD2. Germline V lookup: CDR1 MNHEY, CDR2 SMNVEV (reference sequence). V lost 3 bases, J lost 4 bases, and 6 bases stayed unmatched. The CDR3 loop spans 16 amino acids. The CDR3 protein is CASSFFLAGGSDTQYF. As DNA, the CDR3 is TGTGCCAGCAGTTTCTTCCTAGCGGGGGGTTCAGATACGCAGTATTTT.

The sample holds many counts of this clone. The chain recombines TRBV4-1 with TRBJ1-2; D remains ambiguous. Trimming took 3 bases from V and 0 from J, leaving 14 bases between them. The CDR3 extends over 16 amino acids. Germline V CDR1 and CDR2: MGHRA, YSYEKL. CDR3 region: CASSQIEGGSNYGYTF. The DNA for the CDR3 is TGCGCCAGCAGCCAGATCGAGGGCGGCTCTAACTATGGCTACACCTTC.

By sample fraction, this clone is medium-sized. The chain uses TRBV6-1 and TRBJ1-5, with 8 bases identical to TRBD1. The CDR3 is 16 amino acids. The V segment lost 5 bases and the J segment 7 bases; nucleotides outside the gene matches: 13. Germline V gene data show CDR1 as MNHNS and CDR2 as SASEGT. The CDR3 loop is CASSRLGTGNNQPQHF. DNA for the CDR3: TGTGCCAGCAGTCGGCTCGGGACAGGAAATAACCAGCCCCAGCATTTT.

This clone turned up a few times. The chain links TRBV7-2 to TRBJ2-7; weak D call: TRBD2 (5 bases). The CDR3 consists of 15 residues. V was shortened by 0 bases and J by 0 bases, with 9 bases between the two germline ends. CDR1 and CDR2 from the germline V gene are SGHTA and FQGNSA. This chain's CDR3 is CASSLAAALSYEQYF. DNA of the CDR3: TGTGCCAGCAGCTTAGCAGCGGCTCTCTCCTACGAGCAGTACTTC.